The entry that follows covers one TCR beta chain sequence. Its target is unknown. The sample comes from a study of cytomegalovirus exposure and HLA in healthy donors. The overall study: The 110 million or so unique TCR beta sequences, from approximately 170 million T cells, were found by an earlier analysis. Study conclusions and caveats: In a later analysis, at a false discovery rate of 0.05, 16,951 TCR beta sequences matched HLA alleles.

Trimming removed 5 bases at V and 10 bases at J, with 15 bases between. Germline values: CDR1 SGHTA, CDR2 FQGNSA. The length of the CDR3 is 14 residues. PCR employed 60 Vbeta and 13 Jbeta primers. Method: immunoSEQ multiplex PCR; TCRdb's copy keeps in-frame clones and lacks some. The sample shows 95,000 to 100,000 clones, 70% to 80% of them seen only once. The clonotype was recovered from a woman aged 60-70 years in good health and CMV-seropositive. Sequenced: PBMCs. The J gene is TRBJ1-6, the V gene TRBV7-2, with a tentative D call TRBD1 (5 bases). The CDR3 sequence is CASSEDPGGSPLHF. The CDR3 region has the DNA TGTGCCAGCAGCGAAGACCCCGGGGGGTCACCCCTCCACTTT. The complete variable domain, with remaining parts taken from reference TRBV7-2 and TRBJ1-6, reads GAGVSQSPSNKVTEKGKDVELRCDPISGHTALYWYRQSLGQGLEFLIYFQGNSAPDKSGLPSDRFSAERTGGSVSTLTIQRTQQEDSAVYLCASSEDPGGSPLHFGNGTRLTVT.